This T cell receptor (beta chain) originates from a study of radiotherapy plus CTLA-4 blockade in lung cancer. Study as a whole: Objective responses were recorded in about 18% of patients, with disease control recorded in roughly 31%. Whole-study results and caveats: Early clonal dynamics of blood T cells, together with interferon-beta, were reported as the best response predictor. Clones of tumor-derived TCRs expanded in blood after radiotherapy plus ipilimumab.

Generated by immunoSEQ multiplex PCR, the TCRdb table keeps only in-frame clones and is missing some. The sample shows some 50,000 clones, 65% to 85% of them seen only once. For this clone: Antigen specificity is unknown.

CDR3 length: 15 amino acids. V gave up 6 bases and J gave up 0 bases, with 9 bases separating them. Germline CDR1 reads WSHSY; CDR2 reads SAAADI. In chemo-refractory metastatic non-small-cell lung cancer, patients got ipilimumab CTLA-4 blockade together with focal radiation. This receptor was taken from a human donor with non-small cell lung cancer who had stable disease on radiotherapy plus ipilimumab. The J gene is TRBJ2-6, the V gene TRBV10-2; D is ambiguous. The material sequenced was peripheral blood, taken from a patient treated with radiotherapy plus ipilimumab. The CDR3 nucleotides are TGCGCCAGCAGGGATAGGCCCTCTGGGGCCAACGTCCTGACTTTC. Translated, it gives CASRDRPSGANVLTF.